The entry that follows covers one T cell receptor beta chain sequence. The sample belongs to a study of T cell changes during pregnancy in multiple sclerosis. Clones were read by immunoSEQ multiplex PCR, and TCRdb kept only the in-frame ones, dropping some. The sample carries 65,000 to 75,000 clones, around 92% recorded once. The CDR3 sequence is 14 residues long. Trimming took off 6 bases at V and 2 bases at J, with 14 bases between the two ends. From germline, CDR1 is SEHNR and CDR2 FQNEAQ (reference sequence). The sample here was CD8+ T cells from peripheral blood mononuclear cells, taken in the third trimester of pregnancy. J is TRBJ2-7 and V is TRBV7-9; D call uncertain. The sequence was obtained from a female donor in good health, enrolled as a control in a pregnancy study. CDR3 DNA sequence: TGTGCCAGCAGTATGACTTCTCCGGCCTACGAGCAGTACTTC. Translation gives CASSMTSPAYEQYF.